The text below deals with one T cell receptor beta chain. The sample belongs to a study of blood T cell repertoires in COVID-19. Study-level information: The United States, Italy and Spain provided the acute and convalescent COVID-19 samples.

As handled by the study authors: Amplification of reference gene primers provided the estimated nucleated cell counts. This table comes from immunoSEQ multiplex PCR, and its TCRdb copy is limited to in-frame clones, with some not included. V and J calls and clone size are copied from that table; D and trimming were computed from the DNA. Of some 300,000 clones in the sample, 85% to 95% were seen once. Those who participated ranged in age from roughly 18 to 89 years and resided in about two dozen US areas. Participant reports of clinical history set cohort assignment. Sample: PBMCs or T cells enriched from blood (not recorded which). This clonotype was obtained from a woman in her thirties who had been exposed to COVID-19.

CDR3 coding DNA: TGTGCCAGCAGCCATCGCGGGGACCATCAGGACGGCTACACCTTC. Amino acids: CASSHRGDHQDGYTF. The rearrangement links TRBV4-2 to TRBJ1-2; D may be TRBD1 (5 bases). V lost 3 bases and J 8 bases, leaving 19 bases between the germline ends. The germline CDR1 and CDR2 sequences are LGHNA and YNFKEQ. The CDR3 consists of 15 residues.